Listed here are 5 T cell receptor beta chains from one sample, sequenced in a study of T cell responses to AZD1222 COVID-19 vaccine. The method was immunoSEQ multiplex PCR; TCRdb's version includes in-frame clones alone and lacks a portion of them. The data contain 130,000 or so clones, about 93% of them singletons. Sequenced material: peripheral blood, taken on day 0 of AZD1222 vaccination. The receptors shown here come from an adult in good health.

The J gene is TRBJ1-2, the V gene TRBV7-8; 7 positions match TRBD1. In germline, CDR1 is SGHVS, CDR2 FQNEAQ. With 2 bases clipped from V and 5 bases from J, the junction kept 5 bases outside the gene matches. The CDR3 is 14 amino acids. The CDR3: CASSLQSGGYGYTF. In DNA form, the CDR3 reads TGTGCCAGCAGCTTACAATCAGGGGGGTATGGCTACACCTTC.

This chain uses TRBV5-1 with TRBJ2-1, with TRBD2 identical over 8 bases. Looked up from germline, CDR1 is SGHRS and CDR2 is YFSETQ. The CDR3 runs to 16 residues. J was trimmed by 7 bases and V by 0 bases; bases with no gene match: 9. The CDR3 nucleotides read TGCGCCAGCAGCTTGGGAAGCGGGGGAGTAGGAAATGAGCAGTTCTTC. This sequence encodes CASSLGSGGVGNEQFF.

V and J are TRBV4-1 and TRBJ2-1; 9 bases map to TRBD2. The CDR3 loop spans 15 amino acids. CDR1 is MGHRA, CDR2 YSYEKL, per germline. J lost 6 bases, V lost 3 bases, and 6 bases had no gene match. The CDR3 region has the DNA TGCGCCAGCAGCCAGGCGGGGGGGCCGGTCAATGAGCAGTTCTTC. This encodes CASSQAGGPVNEQFF.

The chain recombines TRBV4-2 with TRBJ1-2; D gene ambiguous. Germline V lookup: CDR1 LGHNA, CDR2 YNFKEQ. Trimming removed 0 bases from V and 4 bases from J, with 9 bases in between. This CDR3 is 14 amino acids long. The CDR3 DNA reads TGTGCCAGCAGCCAAGATTCGAGAGGCTATGGCTACACCTTC. This sequence encodes CASSQDSRGYGYTF.

The rearrangement links TRBV6-2 or TRBV6-3 to TRBJ1-3; 9 nucleotides agree with TRBD1. V gave up 2 bases and J gave up 0 bases; unmatched junction bases: 8. CDR1 is MNHEY, CDR2 SVGEGT, per germline. There are 18 residues in the CDR3. CDR3 sequence reads: CASSYDRGTRDSGNTIYF. The CDR3 DNA sequence: TGTGCCAGCAGTTACGACAGGGGGACCCGAGACTCTGGAAACACCATATATTTT.